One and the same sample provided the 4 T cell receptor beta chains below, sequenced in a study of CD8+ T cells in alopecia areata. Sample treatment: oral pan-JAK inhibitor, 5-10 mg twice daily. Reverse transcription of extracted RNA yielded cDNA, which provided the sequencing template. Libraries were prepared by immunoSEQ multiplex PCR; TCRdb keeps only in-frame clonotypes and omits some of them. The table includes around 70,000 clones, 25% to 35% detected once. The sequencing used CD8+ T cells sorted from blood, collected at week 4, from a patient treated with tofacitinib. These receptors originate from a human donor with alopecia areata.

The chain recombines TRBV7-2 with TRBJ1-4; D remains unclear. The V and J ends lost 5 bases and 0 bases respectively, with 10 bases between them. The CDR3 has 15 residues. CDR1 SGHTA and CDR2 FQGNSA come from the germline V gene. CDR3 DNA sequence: TGTGCCAGCAGCCGAGCCACGGCAACTAATGAAAAACTGTTTTTT. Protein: CASSRATATNEKLFF.

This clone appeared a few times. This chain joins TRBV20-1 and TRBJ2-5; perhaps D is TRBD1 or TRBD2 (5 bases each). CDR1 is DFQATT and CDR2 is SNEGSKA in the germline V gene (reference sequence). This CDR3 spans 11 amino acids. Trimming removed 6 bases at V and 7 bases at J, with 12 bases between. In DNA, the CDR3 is TGCAGTGCCGGGACCGGAGCGACCCAGTACTTC. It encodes CSAGTGATQYF.

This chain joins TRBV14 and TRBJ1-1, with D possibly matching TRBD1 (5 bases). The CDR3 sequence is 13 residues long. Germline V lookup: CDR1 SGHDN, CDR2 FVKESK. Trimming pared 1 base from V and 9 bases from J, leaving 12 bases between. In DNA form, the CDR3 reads TGTGCCAGCAGCCAAGGAGTCAGGGCCCAAGCTTTCTTT. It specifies CASSQGVRAQAFF.

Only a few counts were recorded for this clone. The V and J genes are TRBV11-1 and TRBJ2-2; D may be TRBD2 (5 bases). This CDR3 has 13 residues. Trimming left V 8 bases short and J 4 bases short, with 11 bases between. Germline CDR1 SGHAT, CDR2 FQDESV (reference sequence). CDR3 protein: CASDRRGTGELFF. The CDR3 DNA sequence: TGTGCCAGCGACCGCCGGGGCACCGGGGAGCTGTTTTTT.